The 15 T cell receptor beta chains in this list originate from one sample, sequenced in a study of post-analysis software for immune sequencing data. Presence of unique molecular identifiers characterized the TCR beta cDNA libraries. TCRdb used MiXCR to reprocess the PCR reads, holding one entry per CDR3 protein. The sample lists fewer than 700,000 distinct CDR3 sequences; about 40% were seen once. Study findings and constraints: When patients were compared with controls, a handful of TRBV segments were more frequent, TRBV5-6, TRBV5-1 and TRBV20-1 among them.

These receptors lack a known antigen. Sequenced sample: blood. These TCRs come from a girl aged 10 to 17 with multiple sclerosis.

This clonotype showed up just a few times. The gene calls are TRBV6-1 and TRBJ2-5; D is ambiguous. Trimming shortened V by 3 bases and J by 0 bases, and 11 bases separated the two germline ends. Germline assignment: CDR1 MNHNS and CDR2 SASEGT. The CDR3 sequence is 15 residues long. The DNA of the CDR3 is TGTGCCAGCAGTGACATCCGGAAACACCAAGAGACCCAGTACTTC. Translated, it gives CASSDIRKHQETQYF.

A note on this clonotype: Sequence at one end of the junction differs from germline and may be a read error. The chain is built from TRBV11-2 and TRBJ2-7, with 11 bases aligning to TRBD1. The CDR3 is 18 residues long. The germline gives CDR1 SGHAT, CDR2 FQNNGV. Here the CDR3 reads CASSLNLGQGAPPYEQYF. The CDR3 nucleotides read TGTGCTAGCAGCTTAAATCTAGGACAGGGGGCCCCCCCCTACGAGCAGTACTTC.

The chain carries TRBV4-1 and TRBJ2-7; 8 bases match TRBD2. CDR1 is MGHRA, CDR2 YSYEKL, per germline. This CDR3 has 15 amino acids. V dropped 0 bases and J dropped 3; count of bases not matched to a gene: 4. CDR3 loop: CASSQEAGGCYEQYF. The CDR3 DNA reads as TGCGCCAGCAGCCAAGAGGCGGGAGGCTGCTACGAGCAGTACTTC.

The table lists this clonotype with a few counts. The chain couples TRBV10-3 to TRBJ1-2, with D possibly matching TRBD1 (5 bases). In germline, CDR1 is ENHRY, CDR2 SYGVKD. V lost 4 bases, J lost 6 bases, and 15 bases lay in between. CDR3 size: 14 residues. Written as DNA, the CDR3 is TGTGCCATCAGTGGGGCCGGGGGGTCGGATGGCTACACCTTC. Its protein product is CAISGAGGSDGYTF.

The V gene is TRBV20-1, the J gene TRBJ2-3; no clear D gene. Germline CDR1 reads DFQATT; CDR2 reads SNEGSKA (reference sequence). The CDR3 is 12 amino acids. V was clipped by 6 bases and J by 2 bases, with 9 bases between them. CDR3 nucleotide sequence: TGCAGTGCCGTACCCCTCACAGATACGCAGTATTTT. Amino acid sequence: CSAVPLTDTQYF.

The chain carries TRBV11-2 and TRBJ2-5; a possible D gene is TRBD2 (6 bases). CDR3 size: 15 residues. The V and J ends lost 8 bases and 1 base respectively, with 17 bases between them. CDR1 is SGHAT, CDR2 FQNNGV, per germline. For the CDR3, the DNA is TGTGCCAGCGGACTGGCGGGATACATCCAAGAGACCCAGTACTTC. Its translation is CASGLAGYIQETQYF.

This clonotype was seen more than once but under ten times. The J gene is TRBJ2-1, the V gene TRBV4-1; D is uncertain. The CDR3 is 14 residues long. With 1 base removed from V and 4 bases from J, the gap between germline ends came to 8 bases. Germline V CDR1 and CDR2: MGHRA, YSYEKL. CDR3 amino acids: CASSQVGLYNEQFF. In nucleotides, the CDR3 is TGCGCCAGCAGCCAAGTGGGGTTATACAATGAGCAGTTCTTC.

This clonotype showed up just a few times. The chain has TRBV12-3 or TRBV12-4 and TRBJ2-1; D may correspond to TRBD1 or TRBD2 (5 bases each). CDR3 length equals 13 residues. The V gene lost 7 bases and the J gene lost 6 bases, with 13 bases spanning the gap. In DNA form, the CDR3 reads TGTGCCAGCACCCCAAAGGGGAGCAATGAGCAGTTCTTC. Its translation is CASTPKGSNEQFF.

The genes are TRBV20-1 and TRBJ2-7; D gene uncertain. This CDR3 comprises 13 residues. Trimming left V 3 bases short and J 0 bases short, with 9 bases between. Germline V gene data show CDR1 as DFQATT and CDR2 as SNEGSKA (reference sequence). CDR3 amino acids: CSASRPSSYEQYF. The CDR3, as DNA: TGCAGTGCTAGTCGACCAAGCTCCTACGAGCAGTACTTC.

The chain combines TRBV7-9 with TRBJ2-1; D not resolved. The germline V gene has CDR1 SEHNR and CDR2 FQNEAQ (reference sequence). V dropped 11 bases and J dropped 1 base, with 15 bases sitting between them. The CDR3 consists of 14 residues. CDR3 sequence (DNA): TGTGCCTTGTATCGGACGGCTTCCTACAATGAGCAGTTCTTC. Its translation: CALYRTASYNEQFF. The entire variable domain, with the rest obtained from reference TRBV7-9 and TRBJ2-1, is as follows: DTGVSQNPRHKITKRGQNVTFRCDPISEHNRLYWYRQTLGQGPEFLTYFQNEAQLEKSRLLSDRFSAERPKGSFSTLEIQRTEQGDSAMYLCALYRTASYNEQFFGPGTRLTVL.

This clonotype was seen more than once but under ten times. The chain joins TRBV24-1 to TRBJ2-5; tentative D call: TRBD2 (7 bases). This CDR3 region has 16 residues. The germline CDR1 and CDR2 sequences are KGHDR and SFDVKD. The V gene lost 3 bases and the J gene lost 4 bases, with 17 bases spanning the gap. Written as DNA, the CDR3 is TGTGCCACCAGTGATCGCGCTAGCGGAGGGGGAGAGACCCAGTACTTC. It encodes CATSDRASGGGETQYF.

This clonotype was recorded only once. This chain uses TRBV25-1 with TRBJ1-2; no definite D call. V dropped 0 bases and J dropped 5 bases, with 4 bases sitting between them. From germline, CDR1 is MGHDK and CDR2 SYGVNS. The CDR3 spans 12 residues. The CDR3 nucleotides are TGTGCCAGCAGTGAATACGAGTATGGCTACACCTTC. Protein: CASSEYEYGYTF.

This clonotype was found a few times. The chain links TRBV15 to TRBJ2-7; the D is unclear. Germline-derived CDR1 and CDR2 are LNHNV and YYDKDF (reference sequence). The V and J ends lost 0 bases and 3 bases respectively, with 9 bases between them. The CDR3 consists of 14 residues. The CDR3 protein is CATSREVGLYEQYF. The CDR3 DNA sequence: TGTGCCACCAGCAGAGAAGTGGGCCTCTACGAGCAGTACTTC.

In its sample, this clonotype was seen a few times. The rearrangement uses TRBV4-1 and TRBJ1-6; 7 bases are a match to TRBD1. Trimming took 2 bases from V and 7 from J; bases not matched to a gene: 11. The germline gives CDR1 MGHRA, CDR2 YSYEKL. The CDR3 sequence is 17 residues long. CDR3 DNA: TGCGCCAGCAGCCAATTTGGAACCGGGACAGTCAATTCACCCCTCCACTTT. As protein: CASSQFGTGTVNSPLHF.

This clonotype was seen a handful of times. The CDR3 is CASRIGEDTQYF. The CDR3 bases are TGCGCCAGCAGGATTGGGGAAGATACGCAGTATTTT. The rearrangement uses TRBV5-1 and TRBJ2-3; no firm D call. Germline V gives CDR1 SGHRS, CDR2 YFSETQ. Trimming pared 5 bases from V and 5 bases from J, leaving 9 bases between. The CDR3 has 12 amino acids. Looking up the rest from reference TRBV5-1 and TRBJ2-3 gives the full variable domain: KAGVTQTPRYLIKTRGQQVTLSCSPISGHRSVSWYQQTPGQGLQFLFEYFSETQRNKGNFPGRFSGRQFSNSRSEMNVSTLELGDSALYLCASRIGEDTQYFGPGTRLTVL.